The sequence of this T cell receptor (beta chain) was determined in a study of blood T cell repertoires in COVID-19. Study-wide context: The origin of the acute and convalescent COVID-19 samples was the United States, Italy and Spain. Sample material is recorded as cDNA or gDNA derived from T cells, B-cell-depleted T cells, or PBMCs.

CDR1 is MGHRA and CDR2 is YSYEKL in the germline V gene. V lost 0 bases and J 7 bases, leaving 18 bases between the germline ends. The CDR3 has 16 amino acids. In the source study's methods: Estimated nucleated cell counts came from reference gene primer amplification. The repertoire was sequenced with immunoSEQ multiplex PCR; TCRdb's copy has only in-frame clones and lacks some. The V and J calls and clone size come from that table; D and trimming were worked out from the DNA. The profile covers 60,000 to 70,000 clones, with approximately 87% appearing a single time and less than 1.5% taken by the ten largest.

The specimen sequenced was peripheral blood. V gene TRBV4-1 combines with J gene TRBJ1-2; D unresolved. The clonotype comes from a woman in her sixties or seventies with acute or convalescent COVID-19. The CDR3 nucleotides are TGCGCCAGCAGCCAAGAGATAACCACGGGGATGGGTGGCTACACCTTC. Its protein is CASSQEITTGMGGYTF.